The 19 T cell receptor beta chains listed next were all sequenced from one sample in a study of T cells in narcolepsy. Profiling relied on immunoSEQ multiplex PCR, and the TCRdb table lists in-frame clones only, not all of them. Found here are about 30,000 clones, about four fifths of them singletons; the top ten hold 1.1%. The specimen was CD45RA- memory CD4+ T cells from PBMCs. All receptors derive from a human donor with narcolepsy.

The gene calls are TRBV11-2 and TRBJ2-2; 8 bases agree with TRBD1. The germline V gene has CDR1 SGHAT and CDR2 FQNNGV. The CDR3 is made up of 14 amino acids. V shed 5 bases, J shed 11 bases, and the junction held 10 bases outside the gene matches. As DNA, the CDR3 is TGTGCCAGCAGCATCACTACGACAGGGGTAGAGCTGTTTTTT. Translation gives CASSITTTGVELFF.

This clone was picked up one time. This sequence joins TRBV23-1 and TRBJ2-3; TRBD1 aligns across 7 bases. TRBV23-1 is assigned to the ORF class and has an uncertain function. CDR3 length: 16 residues. V shed 0 bases and J 1 base; nucleotides not matched to a gene: 4. CDR3 sequence (DNA): TGCGCCAGCAGTCAATCAGGGACAGACCGCACAGATACGCAGTATTTT. It is translated as CASSQSGTDRTDTQYF.

The V gene is TRBV15, the J gene TRBJ2-7; 12 bases align to TRBD2. The CDR3 is 15 amino acids. Trimming removed 6 bases from V and 3 bases from J; junction bases left unmatched: 6. Germline assignment: CDR1 LNHNV and CDR2 YYDKDF (reference sequence). The CDR3 spells CATSSLAGGFYEQYF. CDR3 coding DNA: TGTGCCACCAGTTCTCTAGCGGGAGGGTTCTACGAGCAGTACTTC.

The rearrangement uses TRBV7-8 and TRBJ1-2, with D hard to call. The germline CDR1 and CDR2 sequences are SGHVS and FQNEAQ. The V end was cut by 7 bases, the J end by 8 bases, with 17 bases between. The CDR3 has 13 amino acids. The chain's CDR3 is CASTSGPKEGYTF. The CDR3 region has the DNA TGTGCCAGCACCTCCGGCCCTAAGGAGGGCTACACCTTC.

The V call is TRBV28, the J call TRBJ1-6, with 8 bases identical to TRBD1. Germline CDR1 is MDHEN and CDR2 is SYDVKM. This CDR3 is built from 16 residues. The ends lost 1 base at V and 9 bases at J; junction bases unmatched: 8. The chain's CDR3 is CASSLSGQGAISPLHF. The DNA of the CDR3 is TGTGCCAGCAGTTTATCTGGGCAGGGGGCAATTTCACCCCTCCACTTT.

This sequence joins TRBV5-6 and TRBJ1-6; 7 bases line up with TRBD1. The CDR3 has 16 residues. With 4 bases clipped from V and 6 bases from J, the junction kept 10 bases outside the gene matches. CDR1 and CDR2 from the germline V gene are SGHDT and YYEEEE. CDR3 sequence (DNA): TGTGCCAGCAGCCTACCGACAGGGCTGGGTAATTCACCCCTCCACTTT. Translated, it gives CASSLPTGLGNSPLHF.

The chain carries TRBV7-9 and TRBJ2-7; 8 bases fit TRBD2. Germline V gene sequence: CDR1 SEHNR, CDR2 FQNEAQ (reference sequence). The CDR3 runs 17 residues. Trimming at V came to 4 bases and at J to 1 base, leaving 12 bases not matched to a gene. Here the CDR3 reads CASSSSSFAGGSYEQYF. CDR3 bases: TGTGCCAGCAGCTCCAGTTCGTTCGCGGGAGGTTCCTACGAGCAGTACTTC.

V and J are TRBV28 and TRBJ1-2; D may be TRBD1 (5 bases). V dropped 5 bases and J dropped 7 bases, with 23 bases sitting between them. This CDR3 is 16 amino acids long. Germline-derived CDR1 and CDR2 are MDHEN and SYDVKM. The CDR3 is CASSPRKGHTSGGYTF. CDR3 bases: TGTGCCAGCAGTCCAAGGAAAGGACATACGAGCGGTGGCTACACCTTC.

The V and J genes are TRBV9 and TRBJ1-2; tentatively, D is TRBD1 (6 bases). The CDR3 consists of 14 residues. CDR1 and CDR2 (germline): SGDLS, YYNGEE. The V end lost 4 bases, the J end lost 4 bases, and 14 bases lay between the germline ends. CDR3 residues: CASSPVDSRYGYTF. The CDR3 DNA is TGTGCCAGCAGCCCAGTGGACAGTCGCTATGGCTACACCTTC.

The chain recombines TRBV4-1 with TRBJ2-1; no firm D call. V was pared by 1 base and J by 13 bases, with 14 bases between. The CDR3 loop spans 13 amino acids. Germline-derived CDR1 and CDR2 are MGHRA and YSYEKL. The CDR3 DNA is TGCGCCAGCAGCCAAGTGTATAGCATTCTCCAGTTCTTC. Translated: CASSQVYSILQFF.

V usage is TRBV7-8 and J usage is TRBJ2-1; 9 nucleotides match TRBD2. V lost 1 base, J lost 2 bases, and 0 bases stayed unmatched. The CDR3 is made up of 15 amino acids. The germline gives CDR1 SGHVS, CDR2 FQNEAQ. CDR3 region: CASSLGGRAYNEQFF. Here the CDR3 DNA reads TGTGCCAGCAGCTTAGGCGGGAGGGCCTACAATGAGCAGTTCTTC.

This chain uses TRBV5-1 with TRBJ2-7, with D tentatively TRBD2 (6 bases). The CDR3 is 12 amino acids. Germline CDR1 and CDR2: SGHRS and YFSETQ. Trimming took 7 bases from V and 6 from J, leaving 14 bases between them. The CDR3 loop is CASRETVGEQYF. CDR3 DNA sequence: TGCGCCAGCCGGGAGACAGTCGGCGAGCAGTACTTC.

This clone was seen only once. The CDR3 loop reads CASSPSKGSYGYTF. As DNA, the CDR3 is TGTGCCAGCAGCCCCAGTAAAGGATCCTATGGCTACACCTTC. The chain recombines TRBV4-2 with TRBJ1-2; D not resolved. This CDR3 contains 14 residues. V was cut by 4 bases and J by 4 bases, with 13 bases left in between. The germline V gene has CDR1 LGHNA and CDR2 YNFKEQ.

The gene calls are TRBV28 and TRBJ1-1, with unresolved D. This CDR3 contains 18 residues. With 2 bases removed from V and 0 bases from J, the gap between germline ends came to 19 bases. Germline CDR1 is MDHEN and CDR2 is SYDVKM. The DNA of the CDR3 is TGTGCCAGCAGTTTAAGGTTTCGCGCTGACGGGTTGAACACTGAAGCTTTCTTT. This codes for CASSLRFRADGLNTEAFF. Looking up the rest from reference TRBV28 and TRBJ1-1 gives the full variable domain: DVKVTQSSRYLVKRTGEKVFLECVQDMDHENMFWYRQDPGLGLRLIYFSYDVKMKEKGDIPEGYSVSREKKERFSLILESASTNQTSMYLCASSLRFRADGLNTEAFFGQGTRLTVV.

This clone was seen just once. In nucleotides, the CDR3 is TGTGCCAGCAGCTCGGACAGGGAATGGGATGGCTACACCTTC. Translation: CASSSDREWDGYTF. The chain links TRBV11-3 to TRBJ1-2; 8 bases are shared with TRBD1. This CDR3 is 14 amino acids long. Unmatched junction bases numbered 7, after V lost 4 bases and J lost 6 bases. CDR1 and CDR2 (germline): SGHNT, YENEEA.

The chain employs TRBV7-2 and TRBJ1-2, with D maybe TRBD1 (6 bases). Trimming pared 1 base from V and 3 bases from J, leaving 15 bases between. The CDR3 contains 16 residues. Germline assignment: CDR1 SGHTA and CDR2 FQGNSA. CDR3 coding DNA: TGTGCCAGCAGCTTAGTAGGGCAGGGGAGAGACTATGGCTACACCTTC. It is translated as CASSLVGQGRDYGYTF.

The rearrangement uses TRBV6-1 and TRBJ2-7; 8 bases map to TRBD1. Per germline, CDR1 MNHNS and CDR2 SASEGT. The CDR3 spans 14 residues. The V segment lost 6 bases and the J segment 2 bases; nucleotides outside the gene matches: 6. CDR3 bases: TGTGCCAGCAGCCCCGGGACAGGACCCTACGAGCAGTACTTC. Translated, it gives CASSPGTGPYEQYF.

The chain combines TRBV7-2 with TRBJ2-7, with D possibly being TRBD1 (5 bases). Between the trimmed V and J ends, which lost 5 bases and 2 bases, there was a span of 10 bases. CDR1 is SGHTA, CDR2 FQGNSA, per germline. The CDR3 totals 13 residues. The CDR3 loop is CASSIRTPYEQYF. The CDR3 nucleotides read TGTGCCAGCAGCATCCGGACACCCTACGAGCAGTACTTC.

V gene TRBV11-2 combines with J gene TRBJ2-1, with 11 positions matching TRBD2. Germline V lookup: CDR1 SGHAT, CDR2 FQNNGV. V gave up 3 bases and J gave up 5 bases; unmatched junction bases: 0. There are 14 residues in the CDR3. The CDR3 reads CASSLTSGNNEQFF. CDR3 sequence (DNA): TGTGCCAGCAGCTTGACTAGCGGGAACAATGAGCAGTTCTTC.